The clone carrying this T cell receptor beta chain is a singleton in its sample. What it binds is unknown. The assay was immunoSEQ multiplex PCR, and TCRdb's table has in-frame clones only and misses some. The sample consists of 75,000 to 100,000 clones, roughly nine tenths of them appearing once. The data were obtained in a study of T cell responses to AZD1222 COVID-19 vaccine. Study background: Whether given at about 4 or about 12 weeks, second doses were pooled. General study findings and limits: Samples come after the peak T cell response, not at day 14.

The CDR3 is 16 amino acids. The V gene lost 8 bases and the J gene lost 0 bases, with 14 bases spanning the gap. The germline CDR1 and CDR2 sequences are MGHRA and YSYEKL. The chain links TRBV4-1 to TRBJ2-6, with D unclear. The sequencing used peripheral blood, collected on day 0 of AZD1222 vaccination. The receptor was isolated from an adult in good health. The CDR3 spells CASGDRQNSGANVLTF. The CDR3 DNA reads as TGCGCCAGCGGGGATAGACAAAACTCTGGGGCCAACGTCCTGACTTTC.